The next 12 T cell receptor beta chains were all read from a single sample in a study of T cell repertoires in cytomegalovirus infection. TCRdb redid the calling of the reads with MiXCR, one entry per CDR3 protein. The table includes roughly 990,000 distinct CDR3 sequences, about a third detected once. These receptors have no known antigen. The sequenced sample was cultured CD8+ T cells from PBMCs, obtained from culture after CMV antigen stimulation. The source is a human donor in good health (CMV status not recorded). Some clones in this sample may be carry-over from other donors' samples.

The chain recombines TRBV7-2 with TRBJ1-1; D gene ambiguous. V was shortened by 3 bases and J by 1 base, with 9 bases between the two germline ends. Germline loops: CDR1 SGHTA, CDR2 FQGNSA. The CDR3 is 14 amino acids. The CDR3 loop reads CASSFGNSNTEAFF. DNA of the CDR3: TGTGCCAGCAGCTTTGGGAACTCGAACACTGAAGCTTTCTTT.

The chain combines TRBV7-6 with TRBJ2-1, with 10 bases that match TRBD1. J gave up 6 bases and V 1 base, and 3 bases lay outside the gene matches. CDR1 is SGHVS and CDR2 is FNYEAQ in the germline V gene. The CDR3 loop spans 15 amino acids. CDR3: CASSLERDRGNEQFF. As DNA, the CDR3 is TGTGCCAGCAGCTTAGAGCGGGACAGGGGCAATGAGCAGTTCTTC. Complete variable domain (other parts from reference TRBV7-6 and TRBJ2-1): GAGVSQSPRYKVTKRGQDVALRCDPISGHVSLYWYRQALGQGPEFLTYFNYEAQQDKSGLPNDRFSAERPEGSISTLTIQRTEQRDSAMYRCASSLERDRGNEQFFGPGTRLTVL.

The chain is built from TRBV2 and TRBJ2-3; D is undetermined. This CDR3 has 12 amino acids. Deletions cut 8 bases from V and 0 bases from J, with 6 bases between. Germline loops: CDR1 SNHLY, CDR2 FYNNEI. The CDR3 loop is CASPASTDTQYF. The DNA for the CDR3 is TGTGCCAGCCCGGCAAGCACAGATACGCAGTATTTT.

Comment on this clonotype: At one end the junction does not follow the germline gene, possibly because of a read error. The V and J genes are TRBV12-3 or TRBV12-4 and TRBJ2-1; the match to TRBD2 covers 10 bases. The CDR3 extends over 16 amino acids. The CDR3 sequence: CANSPRAGGRDNEQFF. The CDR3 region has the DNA TGTGCCAACAGTCCACGAGCGGGGGGGCGGGACAATGAGCAGTTCTTC.

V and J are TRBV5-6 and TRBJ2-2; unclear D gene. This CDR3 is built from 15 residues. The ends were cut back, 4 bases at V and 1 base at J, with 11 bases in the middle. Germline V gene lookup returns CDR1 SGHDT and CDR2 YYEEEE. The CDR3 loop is CASSPLVRNTGELFF. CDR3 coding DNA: TGTGCCAGCAGCCCGCTGGTCAGGAACACCGGGGAGCTGTTTTTT.

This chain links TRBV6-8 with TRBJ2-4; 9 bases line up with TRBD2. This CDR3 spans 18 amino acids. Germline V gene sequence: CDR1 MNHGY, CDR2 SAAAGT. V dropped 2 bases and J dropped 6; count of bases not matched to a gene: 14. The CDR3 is CASSYPQPLAGLRNIQYF. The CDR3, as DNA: TGTGCCAGCAGTTACCCGCAGCCCCTAGCGGGGTTAAGAAACATTCAGTACTTC.

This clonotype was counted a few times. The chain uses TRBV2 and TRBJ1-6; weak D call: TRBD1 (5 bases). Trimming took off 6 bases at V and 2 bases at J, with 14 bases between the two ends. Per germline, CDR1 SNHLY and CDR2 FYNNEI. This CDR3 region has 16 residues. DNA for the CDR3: TGTGCCAGCAGCGAAAACAGGCGCACCTATAATTCACCCCTCCACTTT. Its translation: CASSENRRTYNSPLHF. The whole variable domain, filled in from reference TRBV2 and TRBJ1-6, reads EPEVTQTPSHQVTQMGQEVILRCVPISNHLYFYWYRQILGQKVEFLVSFYNNEISEKSEIFDDQFSVERPDGSNFTLKIRSTKLEDSAMYFCASSENRRTYNSPLHFGNGTRLTVT.

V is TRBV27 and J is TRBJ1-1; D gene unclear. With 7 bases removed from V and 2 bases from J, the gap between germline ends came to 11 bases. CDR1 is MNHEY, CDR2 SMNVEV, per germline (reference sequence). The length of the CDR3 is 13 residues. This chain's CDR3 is CASKDGANTEAFF. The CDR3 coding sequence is TGTGCCAGCAAGGACGGAGCAAACACTGAAGCTTTCTTT.

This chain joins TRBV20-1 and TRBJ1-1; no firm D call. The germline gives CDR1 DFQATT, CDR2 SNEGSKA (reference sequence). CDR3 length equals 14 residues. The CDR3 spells CSSPVRTMNTEAFF. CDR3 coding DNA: TGCAGCTCCCCAGTACGGACCATGAACACTGAAGCTTTCTTT.

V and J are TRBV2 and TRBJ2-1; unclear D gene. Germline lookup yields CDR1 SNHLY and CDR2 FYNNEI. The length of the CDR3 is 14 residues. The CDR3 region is CVTPLAGTYNEQFF. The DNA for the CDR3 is TGTGTCACCCCGCTCGCAGGAACCTACAATGAGCAGTTCTTC. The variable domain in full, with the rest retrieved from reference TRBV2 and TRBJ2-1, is EPEVTQTPSHQVTQMGQEVILRCVPISNHLYFYWYRQILGQKVEFLVSFYNNEISEKSEIFDDQFSVERPDGSNFTLKIRSTKLEDSAMYFCVTPLAGTYNEQFFGPGTRLTVL.

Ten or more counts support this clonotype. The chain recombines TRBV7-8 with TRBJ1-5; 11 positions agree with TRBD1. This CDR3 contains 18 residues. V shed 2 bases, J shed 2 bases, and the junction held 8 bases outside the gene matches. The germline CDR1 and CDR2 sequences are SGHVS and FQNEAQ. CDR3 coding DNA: TGTGCCAGCAGCTTATTGGACAGGGGGCGCGAGGGCAATCAGCCCCAGCATTTT. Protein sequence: CASSLLDRGREGNQPQHF.

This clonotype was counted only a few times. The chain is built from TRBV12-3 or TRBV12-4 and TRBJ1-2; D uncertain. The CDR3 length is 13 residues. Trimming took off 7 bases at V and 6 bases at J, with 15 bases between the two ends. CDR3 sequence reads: CASTNLGPDGYTF. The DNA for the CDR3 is TGTGCCAGCACCAACCTCGGGCCGGATGGCTACACCTTC.